The 30 T cell receptor beta chains in this list originate from one sample, sequenced in a study of siplizumab effects on memory and regulatory T cells. Produced via immunoSEQ multiplex PCR; TCRdb's table is partial and in-frame only. Of approximately 120,000 clones listed, about 91% are singletons. Sequencing was carried out using Tregs sorted from blood. The receptors shown here come from a human donor in good health.

The V and J genes are TRBV18 and TRBJ2-3; tentatively, D is TRBD1 or TRBD2 (6 bases each). CDR3 length: 16 residues. V lost 6 bases and J lost 0, with 16 bases in between. Germline assignment: CDR1 KGHSH and CDR2 LQKENI. The CDR3 sequence is CASSSGPGASTDTQYF. The CDR3 DNA follows: TGTGCCAGCTCTTCGGGCCCGGGGGCGAGCACAGATACGCAGTATTTT.

The chain employs TRBV2 and TRBJ2-2; the D gene is possibly TRBD1 (6 bases). Germline CDR1 is SNHLY and CDR2 is FYNNEI. V was shortened by 4 bases and J by 1 base, with 7 bases between the two germline ends. The CDR3 runs 14 residues. In DNA, the CDR3 is TGTGCCAGCAGTGGGACAGTGAACACCGGGGAGCTGTTTTTT. This sequence encodes CASSGTVNTGELFF.

The CDR3 DNA sequence: TGTGCCAGCAGCTTAAGGGGGGCCTACAATGAGCAGTTCTTC. Translation gives CASSLRGAYNEQFF. This sequence joins TRBV7-3 and TRBJ2-1, with a weak D call TRBD2 (6 bases). V dropped 1 base and J dropped 2 bases, with 6 bases sitting between them. The V gene's germline CDR1 is SGHTA and CDR2 FQGTGA. CDR3 length equals 14 residues.

In this sample, this clone turned up once. V is TRBV5-1 and J is TRBJ2-1; maybe TRBD1 (7 bases). The V end lost 2 bases, the J end lost 3 bases, and 9 bases lay between the germline ends. Germline V gene sequence: CDR1 SGHRS, CDR2 YFSETQ. The CDR3 is 14 amino acids. The DNA for the CDR3 is TGCGCCAGCAGCTTCCAGGGGGGCTACAATGAGCAGTTCTTC. This codes for CASSFQGGYNEQFF.

V is TRBV18 and J is TRBJ2-7, with TRBD1 identical over 10 bases. CDR3 length: 16 amino acids. Per germline, CDR1 KGHSH and CDR2 LQKENI. V gave up 3 bases and J gave up 2 bases; unmatched junction bases: 7. This CDR3 is CASSPDRGQGTYEQYF. The CDR3 nucleotides read TGTGCCAGCTCACCGGATCGGGGACAGGGGACCTACGAGCAGTACTTC.

For this clone: Other DNA sequences of this sample code for an identical CDR3. V gene TRBV11-2 combines with J gene TRBJ2-3, with 8 bases that match TRBD1. Germline V gives CDR1 SGHAT, CDR2 FQNNGV. The CDR3 has 18 residues. V was clipped by 5 bases and J by 2 bases; unmatched bases: 15. CDR3 nucleotide sequence: TGTGCCAGCAGCCGTAGGACGTTGGCAGGGGGCCTCACAGATACGCAGTATTTT. Translated: CASSRRTLAGGLTDTQYF.

This rearrangement joins TRBV7-6 to TRBJ2-1; the D gene is possibly TRBD2 (5 bases). CDR1 is SGHVS, CDR2 FNYEAQ, per germline. The CDR3 sequence is 14 residues long. With 5 bases removed from V and 11 bases from J, the gap between germline ends came to 19 bases. The CDR3 region has the DNA TGTGCCAGCAGCGACCTTAGTATATCGGGGAAGCAGTTCTTC. This gives the protein CASSDLSISGKQFF. Drawing the rest from reference TRBV7-6 and TRBJ2-1, the complete variable domain is GAGVSQSPRYKVTKRGQDVALRCDPISGHVSLYWYRQALGQGPEFLTYFNYEAQQDKSGLPNDRFSAERPEGSISTLTIQRTEQRDSAMYRCASSDLSISGKQFFGPGTRLTVL.

In DNA form, the CDR3 reads TGTGCCAGCAGCTCCCGGGGGGATACGCAGTATTTT. Residues: CASSSRGDTQYF. The V gene is TRBV7-9, the J gene TRBJ2-3, with D tentatively TRBD2 (6 bases). V lost 4 bases, J lost 6 bases, and 8 bases lay in between. CDR1 and CDR2 (germline): SEHNR, FQNEAQ (reference sequence). The CDR3 covers 12 residues.

The chain carries TRBV4-2 and TRBJ1-5; perhaps TRBD1 as D (6 bases). Germline-derived CDR1 and CDR2 are LGHNA and YNFKEQ. V was clipped by 4 bases and J by 6 bases, with 13 bases between them. This CDR3 has 14 amino acids. The CDR3: CASSPSDRTQPQHF. Written as DNA, the CDR3 is TGTGCCAGCAGCCCATCCGACAGGACTCAGCCCCAGCATTTT.

The chain employs TRBV5-1 and TRBJ1-2; 8 bases align to TRBD1. Trimming removed 4 bases from V and 4 bases from J; junction bases left unmatched: 6. The CDR3 has 14 residues. CDR1 and CDR2 (germline): SGHRS, YFSETQ. This chain's CDR3 is CASSHGQGTYGYTF. The CDR3 DNA reads TGCGCCAGCAGCCATGGACAGGGAACCTATGGCTACACCTTC.

This chain connects TRBV5-4 to TRBJ2-1; TRBD2 aligns across 10 bases. V was pared by 2 bases and J by 5 bases, with 1 base of the junction left unmatched. There are 14 residues in the CDR3. Germline CDR1 and CDR2: SGHNT and YYREEE (reference sequence). The CDR3 DNA reads TGTGCCAGCAGCTTAGCGGGAGGGGACAATGAGCAGTTCTTC. It yields the protein CASSLAGGDNEQFF.

The gene calls are TRBV5-4 and TRBJ1-2; no definite D call. CDR1 and CDR2 (germline): SGHNT, YYREEE (reference sequence). Trimming cost V 0 bases and J 6 bases, with 6 bases left between them. The CDR3 consists of 12 residues. The CDR3 here is CASSLVENGYTF. The DNA of the CDR3 is TGTGCCAGCAGCTTGGTGGAGAATGGCTACACCTTC.

CDR3 protein: CASSLDLGTQETQYF. The CDR3 DNA reads TGTGCCAGCAGCTTAGATCTTGGCACCCAAGAGACCCAGTACTTC. The genes are TRBV11-2 and TRBJ2-5, with D unresolved. The V and J ends lost 0 bases and 1 base respectively, with 9 bases between them. The CDR3 sequence is 15 residues long. The germline gives CDR1 SGHAT, CDR2 FQNNGV. Using reference TRBV11-2 and TRBJ2-5 for the parts outside the CDR3, the full variable domain is EAGVAQSPRYKIIEKRQSVAFWCNPISGHATLYWYQQILGQGPKLLIQFQNNGVVDDSQLPKDRFSAERLKGVDSTLKIQPAKLEDSAVYLCASSLDLGTQETQYFGPGTRLLVL.

Here the CDR3 reads CASSEELRPGKTQYF. CDR3 in DNA: TGTGCCAGCAGTGAAGAGTTGCGCCCGGGCAAGACCCAGTACTTC. V gene TRBV2 combines with J gene TRBJ2-5; D gene unclear. The CDR3 extends over 15 amino acids. Trimming took off 1 base at V and 6 bases at J, with 15 bases between the two ends. Per the germline V gene, CDR1 is SNHLY and CDR2 is FYNNEI.

This clone appeared once. The chain joins TRBV5-1 to TRBJ2-5, with 12 bases identical to TRBD2. V was clipped by 2 bases and J by 2 bases; unmatched bases: 7. CDR1 is SGHRS and CDR2 is YFSETQ in the germline V gene. CDR3 length: 17 amino acids. This CDR3 reads CASSLTGTSGPQETQYF. CDR3 sequence (DNA): TGCGCCAGCAGCTTAACCGGGACTAGCGGGCCGCAAGAGACCCAGTACTTC.

The chain uses TRBV5-1 and TRBJ2-5; D is ambiguous. The closer fit of TRBJ2-7 to the DNA end suggests the J call may be wrong. The CDR3 sequence is 13 residues long. CDR1 and CDR2 from the germline V gene are SGHRS and YFSETQ. The CDR3 here is CASSLYVSYEQYF. The DNA for the CDR3 is TGCGCCAGCAGTTTATACGTTTCCTACGAGCAGTACTTC.

The chain links TRBV7-9 to TRBJ2-3, with TRBD1 as a possible D gene (7 bases). Germline CDR1 and CDR2: SEHNR and FQNEAQ (reference sequence). Trimming pared 5 bases from V and 4 bases from J, leaving 16 bases between. The length of the CDR3 is 15 residues. CDR3 nucleotide sequence: TGTGCCAGCAGCCTACAGGGGACTGCAGCAGATACGCAGTATTTT. Its protein is CASSLQGTAADTQYF.

The V call is TRBV7-9, the J call TRBJ1-2; D gene uncertain. V lost 4 bases, J lost 5 bases, and 8 bases lay in between. In germline, CDR1 is SEHNR, CDR2 FQNEAQ (reference sequence). The CDR3 consists of 12 residues. The CDR3 reads CASSSDTYGYTF. CDR3 nucleotides: TGTGCCAGCAGCTCGGATACATATGGCTACACCTTC.

The chain carries TRBV2 and TRBJ1-1; D is unclear. CDR1 and CDR2 (germline): SNHLY, FYNNEI. V gave up 7 bases and J gave up 0 bases, with 21 bases separating them. The CDR3 is 17 residues long. CDR3 DNA sequence: TGTGCCAGCATTATCAGAGGAGGGAATTGGGTGAACACTGAAGCTTTCTTT. It is translated as CASIIRGGNWVNTEAFF.

The chain combines TRBV5-4 with TRBJ2-6; D unresolved. Trimming took 0 bases from V and 0 from J, leaving 4 bases between them. CDR3 length: 15 amino acids. In germline, CDR1 is SGHNT, CDR2 YYREEE (reference sequence). Here the CDR3 reads CASSLVGSGANVLTF. In DNA form, the CDR3 reads TGTGCCAGCAGCTTGGTGGGCTCTGGGGCCAACGTCCTGACTTTC.

The V gene is TRBV7-2, the J gene TRBJ2-3, with a possible D match to TRBD2 (6 bases). The CDR3 loop spans 16 amino acids. Germline V gene sequence: CDR1 SGHTA, CDR2 FQGNSA. The ends were cut back, 5 bases at V and 3 bases at J, with 18 bases in the middle. Here the CDR3 reads CASSRTGSGLTDTQYF. In DNA form, the CDR3 reads TGTGCCAGCAGCCGGACGGGGAGCGGGTTAACAGATACGCAGTATTTT.

V gene TRBV6-6 combines with J gene TRBJ1-2; 9 bases match TRBD1. V shed 5 bases and J 3 bases; nucleotides not matched to a gene: 4. Germline CDR1 MNHNY, CDR2 SVGAGI (reference sequence). This CDR3 has 14 amino acids. The CDR3, as DNA: TGTGCCAGCAGTGCCGGGACAGGGTACTATGGCTACACCTTC. It specifies CASSAGTGYYGYTF.

A single count supports this clone. The rearrangement links TRBV7-2 to TRBJ2-7; TRBD2 might be the D (7 bases). Germline V lookup: CDR1 SGHTA, CDR2 FQGNSA. Trimming shortened V by 3 bases and J by 2 bases, and 11 bases separated the two germline ends. This CDR3 is built from 14 residues. The CDR3 is CASSFRGGPYEQYF. CDR3 DNA sequence: TGTGCCAGCAGCTTTAGGGGGGGGCCCTACGAGCAGTACTTC.

This clone was detected once. The rearrangement links TRBV5-5 to TRBJ1-4; D is uncertain. V was pared by 0 bases and J by 7 bases, with 13 bases between. Per the germline V gene, CDR1 is SGHKS and CDR2 is YYEKEE (reference sequence). The CDR3 sequence is 15 residues long. The CDR3 protein is CASSLDVGLGEKLFF. CDR3 DNA sequence: TGTGCCAGCAGCTTGGATGTGGGGTTGGGTGAAAAACTGTTTTTT.

V gene TRBV2 combines with J gene TRBJ1-4; no firm D call. The V end lost 6 bases, the J end lost 5 bases, and 13 bases lay between the germline ends. The CDR3 has 14 residues. The V gene's germline CDR1 is SNHLY and CDR2 FYNNEI. The CDR3 DNA follows: TGTGCCAGCAGCGTGGTTATCGTGAATGAAAAACTGTTTTTT. Its protein is CASSVVIVNEKLFF.

The chain employs TRBV19 and TRBJ1-1; no clear D. Germline loops: CDR1 LNHDA, CDR2 SQIVND (reference sequence). V lost 3 bases, J lost 4 bases, and 21 bases lay in between. This CDR3 comprises 17 residues. CDR3 coding DNA: TGTGCCAGTAGTATTCTTACATATAGAGGAGGGAGCACTGAAGCTTTCTTT. This translates into CASSILTYRGGSTEAFF.

CDR3 sequence: CASRGDRPSGNTIYF. CDR3 DNA sequence: TGTGCCAGCAGAGGGGACAGACCCTCTGGAAACACCATATATTTT. The chain combines TRBV21-1 with TRBJ1-3; TRBD1 is the table's D call, not checked against the DNA. TRBV21-1 is shown as a pseudogene. CDR3 length: 15 residues.

This clone showed up just once. This sequence joins TRBV4-2 and TRBJ1-2; no clear D gene. Looked up from germline, CDR1 is LGHNA and CDR2 is YNFKEQ. Between the trimmed V and J ends, which lost 0 bases and 8 bases, there was a span of 7 bases. The CDR3 has 12 residues. The CDR3 here is CASSQDRKGYTF. For the CDR3, the DNA is TGTGCCAGCAGCCAAGATCGAAAGGGCTACACCTTC.

V gene TRBV29-1 combines with J gene TRBJ2-3; D uncertain. The CDR3 is 11 residues long. V was pared by 4 bases and J by 6 bases, with 8 bases between. Germline loops: CDR1 SQVTM, CDR2 ANQGSEA. The CDR3 is CSVVPRDTQYF. The CDR3 nucleotides are TGCAGCGTTGTCCCCCGGGATACGCAGTATTTT.

The gene calls are TRBV6-1 and TRBJ1-1; a possible D gene is TRBD1 (5 bases). Germline V gives CDR1 MNHNS, CDR2 SASEGT. Deletions cut 8 bases from V and 4 bases from J, with 14 bases between. CDR3 length: 13 amino acids. CDR3 residues: CASLPGEGTEAFF. The DNA for the CDR3 is TGTGCCAGCCTGCCGGGGGAGGGCACTGAAGCTTTCTTT.